This is a list of T cell receptor beta chains from one sample in a study of blood T cells in healthy people across ages. TCRdb redid the calling of the 5' RACE reads with MiXCR, one entry per CDR3 protein. The top ten hold 3% to 4% of the sample, which has more than 500,000 distinct CDR3 sequences, about 27% seen once. These data were also filed under a second study, of T cells of mothers and their children.

The sequenced sample consisted of blood. Receptors originate from a boy between 2 and 10 years old in good health. Each CDR3 is given with its conserved first and last residue. The order of the fields is clone size, D gene, V gene, J gene, CDR3 DNA, CDR3 protein. A D gene is named only where the DNA matches it firmly. Clone size is not always given. Where it is, it says once, few, many or a class for expanded clones.

NA,TRBD1,TRBV6-5,TRBJ2-5,TGTGCCAGCAAACTGGACAGGGGGGTGGAGACCCAGTACTTC,CASKLDRGVETQYF
NA,NA,TRBV6-6,TRBJ2-5,TGTGCCAGCAGCCCCACCGGTCCGGGGGCAGGAGAGACCCAGTACTTC,CASSPTGPGAGETQYF
NA,NA,TRBV10-3,TRBJ1-1,TGTGCCATCTCAGGGGATCCGGGGGGGGACACTGAAGCTTTCTTT,CAISGDPGGDTEAFF
NA,NA,TRBV18,TRBJ1-1,TGTGCCAGCTCACCACGGAACAACGCACGCTGGGGGACTGAAGCTTTCTTT,CASSPRNNARWGTEAFF
NA,NA,TRBV5-5,TRBJ2-3,TGTGCCAGCAGCTTCGACGGGGCCACAGATACGCAGTATTTT,CASSFDGATDTQYF
NA,TRBD2,TRBV20-1,TRBJ2-3,TGCAGTGCTAGACCTAGCGGGAGAATCTACACAGATACGCAGTATTTT,CSARPSGRIYTDTQYF
few,TRBD2,TRBV29-1,TRBJ2-2,TGCAGCGCCGAAAGGTGGAGTGCTAGCGGGAGGGCCACCGGGGAGCTGTTTTTT,CSAERWSASGRATGELFF
NA,NA,TRBV6-6,TRBJ2-3,TGTGCCAGCAGTGGGACACTGGGGGGGACAGATACGCAGTATTTT,CASSGTLGGTDTQYF
few,NA,TRBV19,TRBJ2-5,TGTGCCAGTAGTATGGATCCGGACGGACAAGAGACCCAGTACTTC,CASSMDPDGQETQYF
NA,NA,TRBV7-8,TRBJ2-7,TGTGCCAGCAGCTCAGGAATAACTGGAGCCGAGCAGTACTTC,CASSSGITGAEQYF
NA,TRBD2,TRBV7-9,TRBJ2-1,TGTGCCAGCAGACCGGGAGGGGTCAATGAGCAGTTCTTC,CASRPGGVNEQFF
few,NA,TRBV2,TRBJ1-1,TGTGCCAGCAGCGGGGCTTGGGTGGACACTGAAGCTTTCTTT,CASSGAWVDTEAFF
few,NA,TRBV6-5,TRBJ1-1,TGTGCCAGCAGTTACCAGTGGTCTTTGAACACTGAAGCTTTCTTT,CASSYQWSLNTEAFF
many,TRBD2,TRBV10-1,TRBJ2-3,TGCGCCAGCAGTGAGGGGACTAGCGGGAGACCAGATACGCAGTATTTT,CASSEGTSGRPDTQYF
few,NA,TRBV12-3/TRBV12-4,TRBJ2-1,TGTGCCAGCAGTTTAAGTGGGAGCTTGCACAATGAGCAGTTCTTC,CASSLSGSLHNEQFF
NA,NA,TRBV20-1,TRBJ2-7,TGCAGTGCTAGAGATGTGAAAGCGGGCGAGCAGTACTTC,CSARDVKAGEQYF
NA,TRBD2,TRBV5-1,TRBJ2-3,TGCGCCAGCAGCCGTATGGGACTAGCGGGGAAAGATACGCAGTATTTT,CASSRMGLAGKDTQYF
NA,TRBD2,TRBV7-2,TRBJ2-3,TGTGCCAGCAGCTTAGTCCCAGCGGGGGGCGGGGGCACAGATACGCAGTATTTT,CASSLVPAGGGGTDTQYF
few,NA,TRBV7-9,TRBJ2-7,TGTGCCAGCAGCTTAGAGGGGAGCCCCTACGAGCAGTACTTC,CASSLEGSPYEQYF
NA,TRBD2,TRBV6-6,TRBJ2-4,TGTGCCAGCAGTCAAGGACTAGCGAACAAAAACATTCAGTACTTC,CASSQGLANKNIQYF
few,NA,TRBV7-9,TRBJ2-3,TGTGCCAGCAGCTTATCGTGGCTCGGGACTTCTGCAGATACGCAGTATTTT,CASSLSWLGTSADTQYF
NA,NA,TRBV6-5,TRBJ1-2,TGTGCCAGCAGTTACCCATCGGACAGAAGCACCTATGGCTACACCTTC,CASSYPSDRSTYGYTF